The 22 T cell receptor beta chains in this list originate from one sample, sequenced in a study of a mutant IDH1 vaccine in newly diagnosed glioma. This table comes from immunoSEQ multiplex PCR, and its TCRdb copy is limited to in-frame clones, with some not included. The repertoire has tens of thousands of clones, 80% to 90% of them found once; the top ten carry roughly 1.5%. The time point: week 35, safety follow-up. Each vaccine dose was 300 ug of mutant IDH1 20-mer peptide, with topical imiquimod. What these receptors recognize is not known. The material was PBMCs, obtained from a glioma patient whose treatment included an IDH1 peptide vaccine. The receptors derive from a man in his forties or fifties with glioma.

CDR3 amino acids: CAAAQQGGSPLHF. The CDR3 DNA sequence: TGTGCCGCCGCCCAGCAGGGTGGCTCACCCCTCCACTTT. The V and J genes are TRBV19 and TRBJ1-6; TRBD1 might be the D (5 bases). V was clipped by 11 bases and J by 10 bases, with 18 bases between them. Germline loops: CDR1 LNHDA, CDR2 SQIVND (reference sequence). The length of the CDR3 is 13 residues.

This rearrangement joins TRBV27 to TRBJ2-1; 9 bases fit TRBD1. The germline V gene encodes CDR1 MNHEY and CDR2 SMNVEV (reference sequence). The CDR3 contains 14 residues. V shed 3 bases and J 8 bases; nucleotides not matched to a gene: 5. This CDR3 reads CASSLVQGADEQFF. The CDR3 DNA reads TGTGCCAGCAGTTTGGTACAGGGGGCCGATGAGCAGTTCTTC.

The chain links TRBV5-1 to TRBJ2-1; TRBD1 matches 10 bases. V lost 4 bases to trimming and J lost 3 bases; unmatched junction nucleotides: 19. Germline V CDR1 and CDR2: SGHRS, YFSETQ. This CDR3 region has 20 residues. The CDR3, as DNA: TGCGCCAGCAGCCAACCCCGATTGGCCAGGGACAGGGGAGACTACAATGAGCAGTTCTTC. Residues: CASSQPRLARDRGDYNEQFF.

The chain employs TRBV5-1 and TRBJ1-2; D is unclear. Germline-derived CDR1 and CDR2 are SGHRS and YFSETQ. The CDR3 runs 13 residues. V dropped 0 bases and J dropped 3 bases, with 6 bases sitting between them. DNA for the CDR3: TGCGCCAGCAGCTTGGGGGCGGACTATGGCTACACCTTC. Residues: CASSLGADYGYTF.

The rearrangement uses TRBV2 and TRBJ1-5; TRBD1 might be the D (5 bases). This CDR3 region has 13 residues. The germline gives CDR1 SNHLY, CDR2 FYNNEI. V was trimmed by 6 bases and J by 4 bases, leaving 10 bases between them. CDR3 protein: CASRPRVNQPQHF. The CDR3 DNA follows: TGTGCCAGCAGACCCAGGGTAAATCAGCCCCAGCATTTT.

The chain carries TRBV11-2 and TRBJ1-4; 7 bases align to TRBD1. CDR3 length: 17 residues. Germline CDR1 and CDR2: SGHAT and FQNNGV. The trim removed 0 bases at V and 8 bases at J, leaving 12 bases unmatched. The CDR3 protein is CASSLDWVDRYDEKLFF. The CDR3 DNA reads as TGTGCCAGCAGCTTAGATTGGGTGGACAGGTACGACGAAAAACTGTTTTTT. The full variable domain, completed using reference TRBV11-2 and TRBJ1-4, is EAGVAQSPRYKIIEKRQSVAFWCNPISGHATLYWYQQILGQGPKLLIQFQNNGVVDDSQLPKDRFSAERLKGVDSTLKIQPAKLEDSAVYLCASSLDWVDRYDEKLFFGSGTQLSVL.

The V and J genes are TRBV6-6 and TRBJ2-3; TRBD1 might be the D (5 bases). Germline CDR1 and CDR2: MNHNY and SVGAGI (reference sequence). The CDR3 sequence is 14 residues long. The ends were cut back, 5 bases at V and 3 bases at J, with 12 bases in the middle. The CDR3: CASSLPAGTDTQYF. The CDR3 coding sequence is TGTGCCAGCAGTCTACCCGCAGGGACAGATACGCAGTATTTT.

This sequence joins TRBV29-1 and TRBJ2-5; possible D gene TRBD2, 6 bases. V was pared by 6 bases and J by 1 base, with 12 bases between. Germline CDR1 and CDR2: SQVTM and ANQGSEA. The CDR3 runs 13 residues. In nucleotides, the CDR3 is TGCAGCGTGGCCAGGGACTTCCAAGAGACCCAGTACTTC. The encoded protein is CSVARDFQETQYF.

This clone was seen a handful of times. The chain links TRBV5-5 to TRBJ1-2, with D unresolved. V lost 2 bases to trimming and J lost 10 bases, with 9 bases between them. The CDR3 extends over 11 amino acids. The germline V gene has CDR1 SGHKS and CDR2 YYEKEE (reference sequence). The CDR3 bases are TGTGCCAGCAGCTTTCACCTCGACTACACCTTC. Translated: CASSFHLDYTF.

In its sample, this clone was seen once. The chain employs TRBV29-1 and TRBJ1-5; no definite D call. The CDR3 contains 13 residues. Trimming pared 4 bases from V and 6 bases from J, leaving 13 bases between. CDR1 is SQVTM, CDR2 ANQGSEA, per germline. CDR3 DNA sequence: TGCAGCGTTGTCCCGGGTTCGGGTCAGCCCCAGCATTTT. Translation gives CSVVPGSGQPQHF.

The CDR3 spells CASSFGQDNEKLFF. In nucleotides, the CDR3 is TGTGCCAGCAGTTTTGGGCAGGACAATGAAAAACTGTTTTTT. V is TRBV28 and J is TRBJ1-4; D remains ambiguous. V was trimmed by 3 bases and J by 5 bases, leaving 10 bases between them. The germline V gene has CDR1 MDHEN and CDR2 SYDVKM. The CDR3 is 14 residues long.

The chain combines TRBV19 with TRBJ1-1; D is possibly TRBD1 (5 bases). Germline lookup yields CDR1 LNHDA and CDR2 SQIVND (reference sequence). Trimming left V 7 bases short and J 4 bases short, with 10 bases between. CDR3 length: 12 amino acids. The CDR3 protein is CASIKTGTEAFF. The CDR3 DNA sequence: TGTGCCAGTATAAAAACAGGCACTGAAGCTTTCTTT. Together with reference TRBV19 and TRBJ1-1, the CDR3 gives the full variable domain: DGGITQSPKYLFRKEGQNVTLSCEQNLNHDAMYWYRQDPGQGLRLIYYSQIVNDFQKGDIAEGYSVSREKKESFPLTVTSAQKNPTAFYLCASIKTGTEAFFGQGTRLTVV.

The CDR3 sequence: CASSLQGSYYEQYF. In nucleotides, the CDR3 is TGTGCCAGCAGCTTGCAGGGCTCATACTACGAGCAGTACTTC. The chain uses TRBV7-9 and TRBJ2-7; D possibly corresponds to TRBD1 (5 bases). The CDR3 contains 14 residues. V shed 3 bases and J shed 3 bases, with 12 bases lying between them. Looked up from germline, CDR1 is SEHNR and CDR2 is FQNEAQ (reference sequence). Drawing the rest from reference TRBV7-9 and TRBJ2-7, the complete variable domain is DTGVSQNPRHKITKRGQNVTFRCDPISEHNRLYWYRQTLGQGPEFLTYFQNEAQLEKSRLLSDRFSAERPKGSFSTLEIQRTEQGDSAMYLCASSLQGSYYEQYFGPGTRLTVT.

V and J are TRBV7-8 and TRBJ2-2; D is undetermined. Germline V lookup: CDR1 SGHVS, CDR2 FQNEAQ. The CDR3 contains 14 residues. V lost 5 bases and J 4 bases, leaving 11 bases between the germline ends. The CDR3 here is CASSPETSTGELFF. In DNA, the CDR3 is TGTGCCAGCAGCCCTGAGACAAGCACCGGGGAGCTGTTTTTT.

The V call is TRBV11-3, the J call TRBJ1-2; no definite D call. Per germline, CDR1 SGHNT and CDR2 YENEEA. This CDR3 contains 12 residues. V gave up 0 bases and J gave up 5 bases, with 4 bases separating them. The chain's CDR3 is CASSLDGYGYTF. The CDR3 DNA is TGTGCCAGCAGCTTAGACGGTTATGGCTACACCTTC.

The CDR3 DNA reads as TGTGCCAGCAGTGAGGTCGGGTGGGGCTACACCTTC. Its translation is CASSEVGWGYTF. This chain connects TRBV6-1 to TRBJ1-2, with D hard to call. The V end was cut by 3 bases, the J end by 8 bases, with 10 bases between. Germline V CDR1 and CDR2: MNHNS, SASEGT. The CDR3 has 12 amino acids.

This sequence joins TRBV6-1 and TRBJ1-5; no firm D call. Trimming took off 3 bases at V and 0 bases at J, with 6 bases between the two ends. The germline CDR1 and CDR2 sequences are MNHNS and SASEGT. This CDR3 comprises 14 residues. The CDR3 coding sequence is TGTGCCAGCAGTGAGCCCCATAGCAATCAGCCCCAGCATTTT. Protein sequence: CASSEPHSNQPQHF.

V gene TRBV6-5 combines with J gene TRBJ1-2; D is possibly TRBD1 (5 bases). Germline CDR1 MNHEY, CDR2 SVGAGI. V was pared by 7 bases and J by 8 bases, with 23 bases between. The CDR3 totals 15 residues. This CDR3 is CASTTWGELREGYTF. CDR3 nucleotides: TGTGCCAGCACCACCTGGGGGGAATTACGGGAGGGCTACACCTTC.

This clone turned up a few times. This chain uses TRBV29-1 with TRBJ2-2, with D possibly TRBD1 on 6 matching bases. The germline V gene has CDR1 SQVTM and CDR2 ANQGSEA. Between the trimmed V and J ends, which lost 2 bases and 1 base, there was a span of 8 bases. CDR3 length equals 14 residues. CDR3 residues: CSVELGQNTGELFF. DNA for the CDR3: TGCAGCGTTGAACTGGGACAGAACACCGGGGAGCTGTTTTTT.

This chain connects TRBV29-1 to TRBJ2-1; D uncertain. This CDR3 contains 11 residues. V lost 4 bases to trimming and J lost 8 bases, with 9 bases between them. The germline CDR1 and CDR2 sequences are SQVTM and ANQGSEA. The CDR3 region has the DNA TGCAGCGTTGTAGGGTTTGATGAGCAGTTCTTC. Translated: CSVVGFDEQFF.

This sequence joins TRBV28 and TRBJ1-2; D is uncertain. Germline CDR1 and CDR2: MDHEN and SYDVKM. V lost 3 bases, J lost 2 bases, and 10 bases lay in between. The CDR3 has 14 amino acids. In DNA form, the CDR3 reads TGTGCCAGCAGTTTCTCCACTCGAAACTATGGCTACACCTTC. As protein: CASSFSTRNYGYTF.

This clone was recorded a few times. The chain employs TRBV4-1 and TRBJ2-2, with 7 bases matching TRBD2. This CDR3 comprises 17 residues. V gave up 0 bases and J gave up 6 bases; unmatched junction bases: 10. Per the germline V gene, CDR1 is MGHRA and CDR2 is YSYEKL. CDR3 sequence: CASSQDGGGSTAGELFF. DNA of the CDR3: TGCGCCAGCAGCCAAGACGGGGGAGGGTCCACGGCCGGGGAGCTGTTTTTT.